These 12 T cell receptor beta chains share one sample of origin, sequenced in a study of cytomegalovirus exposure and HLA in healthy donors. Both 60 Vbeta primers and 13 Jbeta primers went into the PCR. Produced via immunoSEQ multiplex PCR; TCRdb's table is partial and in-frame only. The sample has 90,000 to 100,000 clones, under 75% seen once. Sequenced material: PBMCs. The receptors originated from a female donor in good health and CMV-seronegative.

V usage is TRBV19 and J usage is TRBJ2-3; 8 nucleotides line up with TRBD1. CDR1 and CDR2 from the germline V gene are LNHDA and SQIVND (reference sequence). With 1 base clipped from V and 5 bases from J, the junction kept 11 bases outside the gene matches. CDR3 length equals 17 residues. The CDR3: CASSIARTGRSIDTQYF. In nucleotides, the CDR3 is TGTGCCAGTAGTATAGCCCGGACAGGGAGAAGTATAGATACGCAGTATTTT. Combining the CDR3 with reference TRBV19 and TRBJ2-3 gives the whole variable domain DGGITQSPKYLFRKEGQNVTLSCEQNLNHDAMYWYRQDPGQGLRLIYYSQIVNDFQKGDIAEGYSVSREKKESFPLTVTSAQKNPTAFYLCASSIARTGRSIDTQYFGPGTRLTVL.

The J gene is TRBJ2-5, the V gene TRBV9, with D maybe TRBD2 (7 bases). The CDR3 has 17 amino acids. The germline V gene has CDR1 SGDLS and CDR2 YYNGEE. V was cut by 4 bases and J by 4 bases, with 23 bases left in between. The CDR3 loop reads CASSQGGAGARGETQYF. In nucleotides, the CDR3 is TGTGCCAGCAGCCAAGGGGGGGCGGGGGCGCGGGGAGAGACCCAGTACTTC. Complete variable domain (other parts from reference TRBV9 and TRBJ2-5): DSGVTQTPKHLITATGQRVTLRCSPRSGDLSVYWYQQSLDQGLQFLIQYYNGEERAKGNILERFSAQQFPDLHSELNLSSLELGDSALYFCASSQGGAGARGETQYFGPGTRLLVL.

The V call is TRBV13, the J call TRBJ1-3; a possible D gene is TRBD1 (5 bases). The CDR3 covers 13 residues. Trimming cost V 10 bases and J 0 bases, with 10 bases left between them. The germline CDR1 and CDR2 sequences are PRHDT and FYEKMQ (reference sequence). Written as DNA, the CDR3 is TGTGCCACCTACAGGATCTCTGGAAACACCATATATTTT. This gives the protein CATYRISGNTIYF.

This clone was found a few times. The chain combines TRBV21-1 with TRBJ2-7; TRBD1 is taken as the D call from the table, unchecked against the DNA. TRBV21-1 corresponds to a pseudogene. The CDR3 is 13 residues long. In DNA form, the CDR3 reads TGTGCCAGCAGCAAAAGCAGGGGCTACGAGCAGTACTTC. Translated: CASSKSRGYEQYF.

Only a few counts were recorded for this clone. The chain links TRBV6-5 to TRBJ2-7; TRBD2 aligns across 11 bases. Unmatched junction bases numbered 1, after V lost 2 bases and J lost 4 bases. The CDR3 has 14 residues. CDR1 is MNHEY, CDR2 SVGAGI, per germline. The CDR3 sequence is CASSYASGRYEQYF. The CDR3 nucleotides read TGTGCCAGCAGTTACGCTAGCGGGAGGTACGAGCAGTACTTC.

V gene TRBV7-6 combines with J gene TRBJ1-6, with D tentatively TRBD1 (5 bases). CDR1 SGHVS and CDR2 FNYEAQ come from the germline V gene. V lost 1 base and J 7 bases, leaving 14 bases between the germline ends. The CDR3 extends over 16 amino acids. CDR3 in amino acids: CASSLGVGGLNSPLHF. The CDR3 region has the DNA TGTGCCAGCAGCTTAGGGGTGGGGGGGTTAAATTCACCCCTCCACTTT.

Only one count was recorded for this clone. The chain combines TRBV4-3 with TRBJ2-7, with 9 bases lining up with TRBD2. Per the germline V gene, CDR1 is LGHNA and CDR2 is YSLEER. The CDR3 length is 13 residues. Unmatched junction bases numbered 5, after V lost 5 bases and J lost 6 bases. The CDR3 reads CASSNAGGLEQYF. In DNA form, the CDR3 reads TGCGCCAGCAGCAACGCGGGGGGGCTCGAGCAGTACTTC.

A remark on this clone: An end of the junction differs from the germline gene, which may be a read error. The chain links TRBV7-7 to TRBJ2-1; tentative D call: TRBD1 (6 bases). Germline V gives CDR1 SSHAT, CDR2 FNYEAQ (reference sequence). The CDR3 is made up of 15 amino acids. This chain's CDR3 is CASSLTGTIGDEQFF. The CDR3, as DNA: TGTGCTAGCAGCTTAACAGGGACGATTGGCGATGAGCAGTTCTTC.

V usage is TRBV29-1 and J usage is TRBJ1-2, with 8 bases identical to TRBD1. The CDR3 runs 12 residues. The ends lost 4 bases at V and 4 bases at J; junction bases unmatched: 2. Germline values: CDR1 SQVTM, CDR2 ANQGSEA. CDR3 sequence (DNA): TGCAGCGTTGTGACAGGGGCCTATGGCTACACCTTC. As protein: CSVVTGAYGYTF.

The chain joins TRBV30 to TRBJ2-4; D might be TRBD1 (5 bases). V gave up 0 bases and J gave up 9 bases, with 18 bases separating them. This CDR3 is 15 amino acids long. CDR1 and CDR2 from the germline V gene are GTSNPN and SVGIG (reference sequence). The CDR3, as DNA: TGTGCCTGGAGTGTTCGACCCAGGGCACCTGTCATTCAGTACTTC. Its protein product is CAWSVRPRAPVIQYF.

This clone came up a few times. The chain employs TRBV6-9 and TRBJ2-7; no reliable D call. Trimming took off 6 bases at V and 6 bases at J, with 6 bases between the two ends. Per the germline V gene, CDR1 is MNHGY and CDR2 is SVAAGI. The CDR3 extends over 10 amino acids. CDR3 in amino acids: CASSLSEQYF. In nucleotides, the CDR3 is TGTGCCAGCAGCCTGAGCGAGCAGTACTTC.

V and J are TRBV19 and TRBJ2-2, with D unresolved. The germline CDR1 and CDR2 sequences are LNHDA and SQIVND (reference sequence). Trimming pared 5 bases from V and 2 bases from J, leaving 3 bases between. CDR3 length: 12 residues. The CDR3 sequence is CASSYNTGELFF. As DNA, the CDR3 is TGTGCCAGTAGTTATAACACCGGGGAGCTGTTTTTT.